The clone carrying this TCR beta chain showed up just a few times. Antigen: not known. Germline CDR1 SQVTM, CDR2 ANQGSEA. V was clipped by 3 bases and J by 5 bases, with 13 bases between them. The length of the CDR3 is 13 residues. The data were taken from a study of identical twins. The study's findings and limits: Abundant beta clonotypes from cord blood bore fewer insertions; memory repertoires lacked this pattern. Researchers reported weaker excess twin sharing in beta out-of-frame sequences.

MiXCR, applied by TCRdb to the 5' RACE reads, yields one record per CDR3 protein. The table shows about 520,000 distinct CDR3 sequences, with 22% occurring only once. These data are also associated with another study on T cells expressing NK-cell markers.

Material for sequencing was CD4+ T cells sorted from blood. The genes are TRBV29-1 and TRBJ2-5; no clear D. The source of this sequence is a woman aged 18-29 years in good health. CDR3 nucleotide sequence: TGCAGCGTTGAGTTCCGGGTTGGGGAGACCCAGTACTTC. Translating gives CSVEFRVGETQYF.